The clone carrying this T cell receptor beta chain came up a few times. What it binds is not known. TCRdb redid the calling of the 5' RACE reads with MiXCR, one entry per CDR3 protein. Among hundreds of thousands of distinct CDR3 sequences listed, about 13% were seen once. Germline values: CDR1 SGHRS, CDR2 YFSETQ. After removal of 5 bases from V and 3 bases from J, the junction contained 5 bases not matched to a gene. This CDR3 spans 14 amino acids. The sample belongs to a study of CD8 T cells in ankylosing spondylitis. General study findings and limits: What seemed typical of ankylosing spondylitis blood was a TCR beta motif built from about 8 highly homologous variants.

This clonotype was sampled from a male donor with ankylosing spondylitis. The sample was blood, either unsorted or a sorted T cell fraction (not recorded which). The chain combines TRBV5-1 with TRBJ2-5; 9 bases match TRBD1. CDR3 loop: CASSYGTGKETQYF. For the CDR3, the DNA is TGCGCCAGCAGTTATGGGACAGGGAAAGAGACCCAGTACTTC.